This T cell receptor (beta chain) was documented in a study of radiotherapy plus CTLA-4 blockade in lung cancer. Libraries were prepared by immunoSEQ multiplex PCR; TCRdb keeps only in-frame clonotypes and omits some of them. The sample includes about 120,000 clones, just under 80% of them seen just once. CDR3 size: 15 residues. Trimming at V came to 6 bases and at J to 2 bases, leaving 6 bases not matched to a gene. CDR1 is MDHEN and CDR2 is SYDVKM in the germline V gene. Sequencing used peripheral blood, obtained from a patient treated with radiotherapy plus ipilimumab. The chain combines TRBV28 with TRBJ1-5, with 8 bases matching TRBD1. The source is a human donor with non-small cell lung cancer who had a partial response to radiotherapy plus ipilimumab. CDR3 in amino acids: CASSRTGNGNQPQHF. The CDR3 DNA is TGTGCCAGCAGCCGGACAGGGAACGGCAATCAGCCCCAGCATTTT.